The 20 T cell receptor beta chains given below trace back to one sample, sequenced in a study of CD8 T cells in ankylosing spondylitis. Study-wide points: Made up of about eight highly homologous variants, a TCR beta motif appeared characteristic of ankylosing spondylitis blood.

What these receptors recognize is not known. TCRdb processed the 5' RACE reads anew with MiXCR; each CDR3 protein has one entry. The sample yields about 330,000 distinct CDR3 sequences, approximately 8.2% seen once. Specimen: blood, either unsorted or a sorted T cell fraction (not recorded which). The receptors derive from a male donor with ankylosing spondylitis.

The chain has TRBV29-1 and TRBJ1-2, with D tentatively TRBD1 (6 bases). The V and J ends lost 7 bases and 5 bases respectively, with 14 bases between them. Germline V gene lookup returns CDR1 SQVTM and CDR2 ANQGSEA. This CDR3 is 12 amino acids long. This CDR3 is CSAWGQAYGYTF. The CDR3 nucleotides read TGCAGCGCTTGGGGGCAGGCTTATGGCTACACCTTC.

The chain is built from TRBV27 and TRBJ2-7; D is undetermined. The germline V gene encodes CDR1 MNHEY and CDR2 SMNVEV (reference sequence). V was pared by 8 bases and J by 2 bases, with 13 bases between. The CDR3 spans 13 residues. CDR3 nucleotides: TGTGCCAGCGCCCTCGCCCCCACCTACGAGCAGTACTTC. This sequence encodes CASALAPTYEQYF.

This clonotype was detected many times. The CDR3 bases are TGTGCCAGCAGCTCGGGACTAGCTCACAATGAGCAGTTCTTC. It yields the protein CASSSGLAHNEQFF. The chain is built from TRBV7-3 and TRBJ2-1; 9 nucleotides agree with TRBD2. J gave up 5 bases and V 4 bases, and 3 bases lay outside the gene matches. Looked up from germline, CDR1 is SGHTA and CDR2 is FQGTGA. The CDR3 extends over 14 amino acids.

The table lists this clonotype with a few counts. The chain is built from TRBV27 and TRBJ2-1; 8 nucleotides match TRBD2. V shed 0 bases, J shed 7 bases, and the junction held 5 bases outside the gene matches. Germline lookup yields CDR1 MNHEY and CDR2 SMNVEV (reference sequence). This CDR3 comprises 15 residues. In nucleotides, the CDR3 is TGTGCCAGCAGTTTATCCGGGACTAGAGGAAATGAGCAGTTCTTC. Protein: CASSLSGTRGNEQFF.

This clonotype was recorded many times. CDR3: CSARVASGADTQYF. In DNA form, the CDR3 reads TGCAGTGCTAGAGTGGCTAGCGGGGCAGATACGCAGTATTTT. The chain combines TRBV20-1 with TRBJ2-3; 9 bases fit TRBD2. Germline trimming cut 1 base from V and 4 bases from J; bases unmatched to any gene: 3. Germline V gives CDR1 DFQATT, CDR2 SNEGSKA (reference sequence). The CDR3 sequence is 14 residues long.

This clonotype has a count of ten or more. The chain has TRBV20-1 and TRBJ2-3; 9 nucleotides align to TRBD2. Looked up from germline, CDR1 is DFQATT and CDR2 is SNEGSKA (reference sequence). Trimming cost V 2 bases and J 0 bases; bases outside gene matches: 0. CDR3 length: 14 amino acids. CDR3 coding DNA: TGCAGTGCTAGAACTAGCGGGAGCACAGATACGCAGTATTTT. Translated, it gives CSARTSGSTDTQYF.

J is TRBJ1-1 and V is TRBV5-1; 8 bases align to TRBD1. J was trimmed by 7 bases and V by 2 bases; bases with no gene match: 4. The CDR3 runs to 13 residues. Germline V CDR1 and CDR2: SGHRS, YFSETQ. For the CDR3, the DNA is TGCGCCAGCAGCTTCTCCGGGACAGGTGAAGCTTTCTTT. This codes for CASSFSGTGEAFF.

This clonotype was counted a few times. The CDR3 is CAISPGVTSTDTQYF. In DNA, the CDR3 is TGTGCCATCAGCCCCGGAGTTACTAGCACAGATACGCAGTATTTT. The chain uses TRBV10-3 and TRBJ2-3; D not certain. The CDR3 totals 15 residues. The V gene's germline CDR1 is ENHRY and CDR2 SYGVKD. V was clipped by 6 bases and J by 0 bases, with 13 bases between them.

This clonotype has just a few counts. The chain employs TRBV5-5 and TRBJ2-5, with D hard to call. The CDR3 covers 16 residues. Trimming removed 3 bases from V and 4 bases from J, with 19 bases in between. Germline values: CDR1 SGHKS, CDR2 YYEKEE (reference sequence). The CDR3 loop is CASSSEPRWRGETQYF. CDR3 sequence (DNA): TGTGCCAGCAGCTCCGAACCCCGATGGCGCGGAGAGACCCAGTACTTC.

The chain uses TRBV13 and TRBJ2-7, with D possibly TRBD1 on 6 matching bases. Deletions cut 4 bases from V and 0 bases from J, with 10 bases between. This CDR3 region has 14 residues. Germline-derived CDR1 and CDR2 are PRHDT and FYEKMQ (reference sequence). The CDR3 is CASSSGQTSYEQYF. In DNA, the CDR3 is TGTGCCAGCAGCTCGGGACAAACCTCCTACGAGCAGTACTTC.

This clonotype has a count of ten or more. The chain joins TRBV29-1 to TRBJ1-1; D uncertain. The CDR3 spans 14 residues. V shed 1 base and J shed 3 bases, with 12 bases lying between them. Germline loops: CDR1 SQVTM, CDR2 ANQGSEA. CDR3 bases: TGCAGCGTTGAAGGGGATGGGCCGGACACTGAAGCTTTCTTT. Residues: CSVEGDGPDTEAFF.

This clonotype came up a few times. V is TRBV5-1 and J is TRBJ2-2, with a possible D match to TRBD1 (5 bases). The germline V gene has CDR1 SGHRS and CDR2 YFSETQ. V was pared by 0 bases and J by 7 bases, with 10 bases between. The CDR3 extends over 14 amino acids. In DNA form, the CDR3 reads TGCGCCAGCAGCTTGGGACAGCCTATCGGGGAGCTGTTTTTT. Amino acid sequence: CASSLGQPIGELFF.

This clonotype was found many times. The gene calls are TRBV27 and TRBJ1-5, with D unclear. The CDR3 totals 13 residues. CDR1 is MNHEY and CDR2 is SMNVEV in the germline V gene (reference sequence). Trimming stripped 5 bases from V and 7 bases from J, with 12 bases between. CDR3: CASSPYFKQPQHF. The DNA of the CDR3 is TGTGCCAGCAGTCCGTATTTTAAGCAGCCCCAGCATTTT.

This clonotype was found many times. This chain links TRBV29-1 with TRBJ2-1; TRBD2 matches 10 bases. The junction had 2 bases not matched to a gene; V was cut back by 6 bases and J by 3 bases. CDR1 is SQVTM and CDR2 is ANQGSEA in the germline V gene. The CDR3 has 13 residues. Here the CDR3 DNA reads TGCAGCGTAGTAGCGGGAGGCTACAATGAGCAGTTCTTC. Translating gives CSVVAGGYNEQFF.

This clonotype occurred a few times. V gene TRBV7-8 combines with J gene TRBJ2-1; D unclear. Germline lookup yields CDR1 SGHVS and CDR2 FQNEAQ. This CDR3 has 16 amino acids. Trimming stripped 0 bases from V and 5 bases from J, with 14 bases between. The CDR3 is CASSLAAAIGDNEQFF. The CDR3 DNA sequence: TGTGCCAGCAGCTTAGCGGCGGCTATTGGGGACAATGAGCAGTTCTTC.

V and J are TRBV12-3 or TRBV12-4 and TRBJ2-1, with TRBD2 identical over 10 bases. V gave up 10 bases and J gave up 4 bases; unmatched junction bases: 7. This CDR3 comprises 14 residues. The CDR3 sequence is CATVLSGGYNEQFF. CDR3 in DNA: TGTGCCACCGTCCTTAGCGGGGGGTACAATGAGCAGTTCTTC.

The chain uses TRBV7-9 and TRBJ2-1; D perhaps matches TRBD2 (5 bases). CDR3 length: 16 residues. The germline V gene encodes CDR1 SEHNR and CDR2 FQNEAQ (reference sequence). The V gene lost 5 bases and the J gene lost 3 bases, with 17 bases spanning the gap. The CDR3 sequence is CASSRPGIEGYNEQFF. Written as DNA, the CDR3 is TGTGCCAGCAGCCGCCCCGGGATCGAGGGCTACAATGAGCAGTTCTTC.

There are many counts of this clonotype. The CDR3 nucleotides read TGCAGCGTTGGCGTGACAGGGCCGGACGAGCAGTACTTC. Translating it yields CSVGVTGPDEQYF. V usage is TRBV29-1 and J usage is TRBJ2-7; 7 nucleotides match TRBD1. From germline, CDR1 is SQVTM and CDR2 ANQGSEA. After removal of 4 bases from V and 5 bases from J, the junction contained 8 bases not matched to a gene. The CDR3 has 13 amino acids.

This clonotype has a handful of counts. The chain combines TRBV3-1 with TRBJ2-3; D is tentatively TRBD1 or TRBD2 (6 bases each). The CDR3 loop spans 17 amino acids. The germline gives CDR1 LGHDT, CDR2 YNNKEL (reference sequence). Trimming removed 3 bases at V and 3 bases at J, with 19 bases between. The CDR3 DNA reads TGTGCCAGCAGCCACCCAAACTGGGGGGCCTGGACAGATACGCAGTATTTT. Encoded protein: CASSHPNWGAWTDTQYF.

This clonotype has ten or more counts. This chain uses TRBV12-3 or TRBV12-4 with TRBJ1-5, with a weak D call TRBD1 (6 bases). CDR3 length: 14 amino acids. Trimming removed 6 bases from V and 5 bases from J, with 14 bases in between. The CDR3 loop is CASRSNRDHQPQHF. CDR3 in DNA: TGTGCCAGCAGGTCCAACAGGGATCATCAGCCCCAGCATTTT.